Listed below are T cell receptor beta chains from one sample, sequenced in a study of OX40 agonist ivuxolimab in advanced cancers. Profiling relied on immunoSEQ multiplex PCR, and the TCRdb table lists in-frame clones only, not all of them. Of 60,000 or so clones listed, about 90% are singletons. The sequences come from CD4+ or CD8+ T cells sorted from blood, collected in a trial of the OX40 agonist ivuxolimab. The receptors derive from an adult with an advanced solid tumor such as melanoma, head and neck, liver or kidney cancer. Each CDR3 is given with its conserved first and last residue. The order of the fields is J gene, V gene, clone size, D gene, CDR3 protein, CDR3 DNA. A D gene is named only where the DNA matches it firmly. Clone size is shown for a subset of rows, as once, few, many or a class of expanded clone.

>TRBJ2-5|TRBV5-1|-|-
CASSFSGEGEQYF
TGCGCCAGCAGCTTTAGCGGAGAAGGGGAGCAGTACTTC
>TRBJ2-1|TRBV9|-|TRBD2
CASSVGSGGAYNEQFF
TGTGCCAGCAGCGTAGGGAGCGGGGGGGCCTACAATGAGCAGTTCTTC
>TRBJ2-3|TRBV30|-|TRBD2
CAWSPPSRTSGRQADTQYF
TGTGCCTGGAGTCCTCCCTCCCGGACTAGCGGGAGGCAGGCAGATACGCAGTATTTT
>TRBJ2-3|TRBV7-8|-|TRBD2
CASSLAGLASTDTQYF
TGTGCCAGCAGCTTAGCGGGACTAGCAAGCACAGATACGCAGTATTTT
>TRBJ2-2|TRBV10-3|-|-
CAISEVAGTGELFF
TGTGCCATCAGTGAGGTGGCGGGCACCGGGGAGCTGTTTTTT
>TRBJ1-3|TRBV29-1|-|TRBD1
CSVRDRGAGNTIYF
TGCAGCGTTCGGGACAGGGGGGCTGGAAACACCATATATTTT
>TRBJ2-5|TRBV18|-|-
CASSPSDGKETQYF
TGTGCCAGCTCTCCCTCGGACGGGAAAGAGACCCAGTACTTC
>TRBJ2-3|TRBV6-1|-|-
CASSDGTTTDTQYF
TGTGCCAGCAGTGATGGGACAACTACAGATACGCAGTATTTT
>TRBJ1-4|TRBV7-8|-|TRBD1
CASSHHGQGALFEKLFF
TGTGCCAGCAGCCATCACGGACAGGGGGCGCTTTTTGAAAAACTGTTTTTT
>TRBJ2-2|TRBV5-5|once|-
CASRTGTVNTGELFF
TGTGCCAGCAGGACCGGGACCGTGAACACCGGGGAGCTGTTTTTT